This T cell receptor beta chain comes out of a study of response to subunit inactivated influenza vaccine. TCRdb recomputed calls from the RT-PCR reads with MiXCR, one row per CDR3 protein. The sample contains more than 450,000 distinct CDR3 sequences, about 11% of which appear only once. The V gene lost 0 bases and the J gene lost 6 bases, with 9 bases spanning the gap. This CDR3 contains 13 residues. Germline loops: CDR1 SGHTA, CDR2 FQGTGA. The receptor comes from a man in his fifties who received an inactivated influenza vaccine. The sample here was PBMCs from blood, taken on the day of vaccination. J is TRBJ2-7 and V is TRBV7-3; D not resolved. The CDR3 loop reads CASSLTFGFEQYF. Written as DNA, the CDR3 is TGTGCCAGCAGCTTAACGTTTGGCTTCGAGCAGTACTTC.